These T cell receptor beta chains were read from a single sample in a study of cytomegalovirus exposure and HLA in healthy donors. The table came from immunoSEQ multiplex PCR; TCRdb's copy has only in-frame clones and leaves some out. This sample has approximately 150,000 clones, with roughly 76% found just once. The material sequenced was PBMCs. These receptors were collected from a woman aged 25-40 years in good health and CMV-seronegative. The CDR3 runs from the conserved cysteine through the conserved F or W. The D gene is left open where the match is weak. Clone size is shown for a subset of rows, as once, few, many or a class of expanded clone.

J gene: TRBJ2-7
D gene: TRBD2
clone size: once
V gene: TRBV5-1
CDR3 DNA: TGCGCCAGCAGCTTGGTTCCCGCGGGACTAGCGGGAGTCGGCGAGCAGTACTTC
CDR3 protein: CASSLVPAGLAGVGEQYF

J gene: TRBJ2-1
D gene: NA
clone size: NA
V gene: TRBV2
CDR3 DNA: TGTGCCAGCAGCCCCGTCAGACAGGACAATGAGCAGTTCTTC
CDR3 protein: CASSPVRQDNEQFF

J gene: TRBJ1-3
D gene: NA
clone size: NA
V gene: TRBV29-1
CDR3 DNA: TGCAGCGTTGAAGATTATGGAAACACCATATATTTT
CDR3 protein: CSVEDYGNTIYF

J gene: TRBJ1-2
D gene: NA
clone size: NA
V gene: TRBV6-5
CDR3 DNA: TGTGCCAGCAGTTTGACACCCTCCTATGGCTACACCTTC
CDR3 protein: CASSLTPSYGYTF

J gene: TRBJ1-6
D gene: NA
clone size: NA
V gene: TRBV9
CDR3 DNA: TGTGCCAGCAGCGTAGATGGGAGGGGGTCGTCCTATAATTCACCCCTCCACTTT
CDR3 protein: CASSVDGRGSSYNSPLHF

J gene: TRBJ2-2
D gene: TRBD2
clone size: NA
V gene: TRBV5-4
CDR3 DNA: TGTGCCAGCAGCTTGGGTCAGCGGGGGTCGAACACCGGGGAGCTGTTTTTT
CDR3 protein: CASSLGQRGSNTGELFF

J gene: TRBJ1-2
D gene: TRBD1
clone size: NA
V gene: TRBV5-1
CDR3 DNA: TGCGCCAGCAGCACAGGGGAGTATGGCTACACCTTC
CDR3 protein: CASSTGEYGYTF

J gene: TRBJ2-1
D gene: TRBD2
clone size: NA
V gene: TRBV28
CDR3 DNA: TGTGCCATTCAGGGGTGGGGGGTGGCTAGCGGGCATAATGAGCAGTTCTTC
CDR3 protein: CAIQGWGVASGHNEQFF

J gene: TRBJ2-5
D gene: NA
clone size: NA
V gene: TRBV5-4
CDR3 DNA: TGTGCCAGCAGCTTCTTCTCGGGTTTGGGGACCCAGTACTTC
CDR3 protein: CASSFFSGLGTQYF

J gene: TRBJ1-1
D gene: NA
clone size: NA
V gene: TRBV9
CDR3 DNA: TGTGCCAGCAGCGCCCCTGGCGGGGGGGGCGCAACTGAAGCTTTCTTT
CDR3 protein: CASSAPGGGGATEAFF

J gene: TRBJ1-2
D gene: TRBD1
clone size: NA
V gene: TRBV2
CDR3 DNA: TGTGCCAGCAGTTCAGGGGGCAGCTATGGCTACACCTTC
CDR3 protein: CASSSGGSYGYTF

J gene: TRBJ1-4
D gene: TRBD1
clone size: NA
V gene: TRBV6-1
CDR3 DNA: TGTGCCAGCAGCGTTGGACAGGCCAGGGAAAAACTGTTTTTT
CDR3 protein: CASSVGQAREKLFF

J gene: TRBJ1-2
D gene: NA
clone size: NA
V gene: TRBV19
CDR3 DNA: TGTGCCAGTCGATCCTTAGGCGGCGATGGCTACACCTTC
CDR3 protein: CASRSLGGDGYTF

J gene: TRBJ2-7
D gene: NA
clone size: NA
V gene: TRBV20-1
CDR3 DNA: TGCAGTGCTAGAGGGCGGGTCGAGCAGTACTTC
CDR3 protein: CSARGRVEQYF

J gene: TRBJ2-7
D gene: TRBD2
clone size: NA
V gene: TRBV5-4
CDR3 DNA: TGTGCCAGCAGCTTGGGACTAGCGGGAGGGCGGTACGAGCAGTACTTC
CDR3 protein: CASSLGLAGGRYEQYF

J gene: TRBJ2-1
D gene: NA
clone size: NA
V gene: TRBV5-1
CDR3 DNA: TGCGCCAGCAGCTTCAGTTACAATGAGCAGTTCTTC
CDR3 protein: CASSFSYNEQFF

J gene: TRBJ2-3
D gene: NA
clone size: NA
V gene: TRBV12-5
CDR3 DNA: TGTGCTAGTGGTTTGCGGAGGCGGTCCGGCACAGATACGCAGTATTTT
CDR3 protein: CASGLRRRSGTDTQYF